This TCR beta chain was identified in a study of T cell repertoires in cytomegalovirus infection (dated by TCRdb to the late 2010s). With respect to the entire study: Donor HLA type was relevant to the analysis, as public TCR beta signatures indicated carriage of CMV infection together with the matching HLA type. Overall results and qualifications from the work: In both this cohort and an independent roughly 350-donor cohort, the cumulative frequency of public TCR beta family members distinguished carriers of CMV infection plus the relevant HLA type. The ex vivo response was dominated by HLA-C-restricted CMV-specific TCR beta clonotypes, and the single most frequent clonotype in two of eight donors was supplied by these HLA-C-restricted clonotypes.

Sequencer: Illumina HiSeq 1500. The public reads were reanalyzed by TCRdb: fastp trimming at Q25, MiXCR alignment, in-frame beta chains only. Identical CDR3 protein sequences are pooled into one entry, listed with their most common genes and DNA. This sample is represented by 290,000 or so distinct CDR3 sequences; roughly 24% of them were singletons. Of the sample, more than 11% is held by the ten largest clones. A word on this clonotype: There is no known antigen for this receptor. Per-base quality was not reported, and no clone a single base away is much larger than it.

This receptor was identified in a human donor in good health (CMV status not recorded). Some clones in this sample may be carry-over from other donors' samples. Sequencing was done on a sample of PBMCs.

At the DNA level, the sequence is TGCGCCAGCAGCCATGAGGGACAGCAATACGAGCAGTACTTC. Its amino acids are CASSHEGQQYEQYF. This chain is built from TRBV5-1 and TRBJ2-7; TRBD1 fits 7 bases in the junction. The germline V gene yields SGHRS for CDR1 and YFSETQ for CDR2. The germline V and J ends show losses of 4 bases and 4 bases respectively, and no gene match explains 8 bases of the junction. The cysteine opens and the phenylalanine closes a CDR3 of 14 amino acids. Only the CDR3 portion is preserved as DNA: 42 bases, with reading frame beginning at the first base.